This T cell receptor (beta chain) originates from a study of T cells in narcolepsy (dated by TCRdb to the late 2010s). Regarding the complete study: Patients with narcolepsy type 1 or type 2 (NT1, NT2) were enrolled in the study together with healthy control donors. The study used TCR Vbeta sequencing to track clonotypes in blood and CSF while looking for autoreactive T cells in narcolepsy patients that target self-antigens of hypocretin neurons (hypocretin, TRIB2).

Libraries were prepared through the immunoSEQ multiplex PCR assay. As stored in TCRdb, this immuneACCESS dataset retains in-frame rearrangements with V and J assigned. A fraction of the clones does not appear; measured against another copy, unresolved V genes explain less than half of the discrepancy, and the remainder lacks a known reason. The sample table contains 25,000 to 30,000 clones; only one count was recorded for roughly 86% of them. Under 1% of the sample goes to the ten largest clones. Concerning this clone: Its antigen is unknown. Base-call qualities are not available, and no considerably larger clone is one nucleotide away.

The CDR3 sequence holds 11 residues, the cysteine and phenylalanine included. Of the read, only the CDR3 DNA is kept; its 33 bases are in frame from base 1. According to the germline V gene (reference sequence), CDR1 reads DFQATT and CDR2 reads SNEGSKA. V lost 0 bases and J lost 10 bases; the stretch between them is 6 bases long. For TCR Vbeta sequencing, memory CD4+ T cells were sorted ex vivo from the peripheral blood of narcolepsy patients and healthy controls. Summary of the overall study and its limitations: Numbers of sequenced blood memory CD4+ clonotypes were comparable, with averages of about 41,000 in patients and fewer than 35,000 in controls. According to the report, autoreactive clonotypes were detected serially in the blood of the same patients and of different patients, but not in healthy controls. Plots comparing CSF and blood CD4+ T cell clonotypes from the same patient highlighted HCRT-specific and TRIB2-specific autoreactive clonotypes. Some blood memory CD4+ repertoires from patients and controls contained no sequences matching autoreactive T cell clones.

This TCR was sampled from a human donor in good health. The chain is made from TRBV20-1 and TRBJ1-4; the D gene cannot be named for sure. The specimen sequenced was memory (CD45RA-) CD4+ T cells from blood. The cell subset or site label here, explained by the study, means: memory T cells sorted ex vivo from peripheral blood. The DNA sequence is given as TGCAGTGCTAGAGATCTTGGAAAACTGTTTTTT. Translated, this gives CSARDLGKLFF.